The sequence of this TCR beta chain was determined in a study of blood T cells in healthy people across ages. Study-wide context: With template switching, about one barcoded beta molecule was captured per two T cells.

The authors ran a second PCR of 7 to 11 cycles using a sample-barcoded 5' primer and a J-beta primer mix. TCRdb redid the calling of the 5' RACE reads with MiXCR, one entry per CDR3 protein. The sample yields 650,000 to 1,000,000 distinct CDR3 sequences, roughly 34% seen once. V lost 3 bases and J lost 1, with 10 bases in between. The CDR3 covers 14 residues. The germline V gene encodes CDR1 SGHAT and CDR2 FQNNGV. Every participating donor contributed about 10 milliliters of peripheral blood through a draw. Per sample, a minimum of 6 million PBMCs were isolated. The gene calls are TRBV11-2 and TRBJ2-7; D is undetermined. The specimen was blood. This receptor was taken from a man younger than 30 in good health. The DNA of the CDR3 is TGTGCCAGCAGCTTTGGTTCGGATTCCTACGAGCAGTACTTC. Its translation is CASSFGSDSYEQYF.